The T cell receptor (beta chain) under discussion was sequenced for a study of shared clonotypes between healthy human individuals. Study results and caveats: Generally, naive subsets (rather than memory subsets) showed larger estimated richness.

Nashville, Tennessee was home to all donors, each a Caucasian adult. Investigators divided CD4+ cells into CD45RA+ naive and CD45RA-negative memory subsets. V lost 7 bases and J lost 5; bases outside the gene matches: 4. The CDR3 runs to 12 residues. Per the germline V gene, CDR1 is MDHEN and CDR2 is SYDVKM. Details on this clone: Its antigen is unidentified.

Measured with immunoSEQ multiplex PCR; TCRdb has only the in-frame clones, and not every one. The profile shows around 1.5 million clones, around 98% of them singletons. The specimen was naive CD4+ T cells sorted from blood. The sample's subset: CD45RA+ positively selected. This chain uses TRBV28 with TRBJ2-7, with 8 bases fitting TRBD1. This sequence originates from a man aged 25 to 40 in good health. The CDR3, as DNA: TGTGCCAGCATTGACAGGGGAAACGAGCAGTACTTC. It specifies CASIDRGNEQYF.